A single sample is the source of the 12 T cell receptor beta chains below, sequenced in a study of CD8 T cells in Susac syndrome. RNA totalling roughly 0.45 to 1 ug underwent reverse transcription with random hexamers. TCRdb re-called the immunoSEQ multiplex PCR reads through MiXCR, storing one row per CDR3 protein. The repertoire holds roughly 130,000 distinct CDR3 sequences, with nearly 95% as singletons. Sequenced sample: CD4+ T cells from PBMCs. The source is a human donor in good health.

The rearrangement uses TRBV6-5 and TRBJ1-1, with TRBD1 identical over 9 bases. CDR3 length equals 13 residues. The J segment lost 7 bases and the V segment lost 6 bases, leaving 6 bases of the junction unmatched. Germline V gene lookup returns CDR1 MNHEY and CDR2 SVGAGI. In DNA form, the CDR3 reads TGTGCCAGCAGACAGGGGGCGACGAGTGAAGCTTTCTTT. It translates to CASRQGATSEAFF.

V gene TRBV2 combines with J gene TRBJ2-7; D call uncertain. Germline V gene data show CDR1 as SNHLY and CDR2 as FYNNEI. V was cut by 1 base and J by 1 base, with 11 bases left in between. This CDR3 contains 15 residues. The chain's CDR3 is CASSEGVIGSYEQYF. In DNA form, the CDR3 reads TGTGCCAGCAGTGAAGGGGTGATTGGGTCCTACGAGCAGTACTTC.

This sequence joins TRBV29-1 and TRBJ1-1; perhaps TRBD1 as D (5 bases). CDR1 SQVTM and CDR2 ANQGSEA come from the germline V gene. The CDR3 runs to 14 residues. The V end lost 3 bases, the J end lost 1 base, and 12 bases lay between the germline ends. The CDR3 is CSVDNGDRNTEAFF. The CDR3, as DNA: TGCAGCGTTGATAACGGAGACAGGAACACTGAAGCTTTCTTT. Together with reference TRBV29-1 and TRBJ1-1, the CDR3 gives the full variable domain: SAVISQKPSRDICQRGTSLTIQCQVDSQVTMMFWYRQQPGQSLTLIATANQGSEATYESGFVIDKFPISRPNLTFSTLTVSNMSPEDSSIYLCSVDNGDRNTEAFFGQGTRLTVV.

The chain combines TRBV20-1 with TRBJ2-1; 8 nucleotides match TRBD2. Germline lookup yields CDR1 DFQATT and CDR2 SNEGSKA (reference sequence). V lost 0 bases, J lost 2 bases, and 15 bases stayed unmatched. CDR3 length equals 19 residues. The CDR3 is CSARDLGRSGSLTYNEQFF. In DNA form, the CDR3 reads TGCAGTGCTAGAGATCTAGGGCGGAGCGGGAGCTTAACCTACAATGAGCAGTTCTTC.

This rearrangement joins TRBV5-4 to TRBJ2-1, with TRBD1 matching over 8 bases. Germline CDR1 SGHNT, CDR2 YYREEE (reference sequence). The trim removed 0 bases at V and 4 bases at J, leaving 3 bases unmatched. The CDR3 consists of 15 residues. The DNA of the CDR3 is TGTGCCAGCAGCTTGGACAGGGGGAGGTACAATGAGCAGTTCTTC. Amino acids: CASSLDRGRYNEQFF.

The chain couples TRBV11-2 to TRBJ2-7; 10 bases are a match to TRBD2. With V trimmed by 4 bases and J by 6 bases, 6 bases remained unmatched. CDR3 length: 14 residues. Per germline, CDR1 SGHAT and CDR2 FQNNGV. CDR3 bases: TGTGCCAGCAGCTCAGGACTAGCGGCACGCGAGCAGTACTTC. Amino acids: CASSSGLAAREQYF.

J is TRBJ2-7 and V is TRBV6-5, with D perhaps TRBD2 (5 bases). The CDR3 totals 15 residues. V was trimmed by 0 bases and J by 6 bases, leaving 15 bases between them. Germline CDR1 is MNHEY and CDR2 is SVGAGI. This CDR3 reads CASSYSTKASSEQYF. Here the CDR3 DNA reads TGTGCCAGCAGTTACTCGACCAAGGCTAGCAGCGAGCAGTACTTC.

The chain has TRBV29-1 and TRBJ1-1; TRBD1 matches at 8 bases. The CDR3 covers 13 residues. After removal of 3 bases from V and 4 bases from J, the junction contained 4 bases not matched to a gene. Germline V gene lookup returns CDR1 SQVTM and CDR2 ANQGSEA. The chain's CDR3 is CSVDSTGATEAFF. The DNA of the CDR3 is TGCAGCGTTGATTCGACAGGGGCCACTGAAGCTTTCTTT.

This clonotype was observed a single time. The rearrangement joins TRBV5-1 to TRBJ1-5; 12 bases fit TRBD1. The CDR3 runs to 16 residues. Looked up from germline, CDR1 is SGHRS and CDR2 is YFSETQ. The ends lost 0 bases at V and 6 bases at J; junction bases unmatched: 4. The CDR3 region is CASSLAPGQGAQPQHF. In DNA, the CDR3 is TGCGCCAGCAGCTTGGCCCCGGGACAGGGGGCTCAGCCCCAGCATTTT.

The chain carries TRBV19 and TRBJ2-1, with 8 positions matching TRBD2. J lost 8 bases, V lost 3 bases, and 3 bases had no gene match. This CDR3 is built from 13 residues. Germline values: CDR1 LNHDA, CDR2 SQIVND (reference sequence). The CDR3 here is CASSIGGVDEQFF. CDR3 DNA sequence: TGTGCCAGTAGTATCGGGGGGGTCGATGAGCAGTTCTTC.

The chain combines TRBV27 with TRBJ2-5, with D tentatively TRBD1 (5 bases). V dropped 2 bases and J dropped 5 bases, with 12 bases sitting between them. Germline values: CDR1 MNHEY, CDR2 SMNVEV (reference sequence). The CDR3 contains 14 residues. In DNA form, the CDR3 reads TGTGCCAGCAGTTTACAGGGTCTGAGGGAGACCCAGTACTTC. Translated: CASSLQGLRETQYF.

This chain joins TRBV27 and TRBJ1-1; D is possibly TRBD1 (6 bases). V was trimmed by 6 bases and J by 3 bases, leaving 11 bases between them. Germline V gene data show CDR1 as MNHEY and CDR2 as SMNVEV (reference sequence). CDR3 length: 13 amino acids. Here the CDR3 reads CASRGATYTEAFF. The CDR3 nucleotides are TGTGCCAGCAGGGGGGCCACCTACACTGAAGCTTTCTTT.